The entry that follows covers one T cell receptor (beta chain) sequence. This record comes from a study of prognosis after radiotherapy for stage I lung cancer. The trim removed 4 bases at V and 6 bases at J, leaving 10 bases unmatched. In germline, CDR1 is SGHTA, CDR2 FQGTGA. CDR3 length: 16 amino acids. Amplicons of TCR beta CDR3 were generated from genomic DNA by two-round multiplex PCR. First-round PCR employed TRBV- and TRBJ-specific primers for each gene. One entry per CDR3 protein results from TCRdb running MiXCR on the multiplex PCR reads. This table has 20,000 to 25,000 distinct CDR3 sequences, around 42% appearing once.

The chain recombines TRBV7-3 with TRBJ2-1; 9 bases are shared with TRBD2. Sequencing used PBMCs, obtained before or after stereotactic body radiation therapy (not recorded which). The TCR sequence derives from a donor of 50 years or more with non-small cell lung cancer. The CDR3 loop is CASSSDVTSGANEQFF. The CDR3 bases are TGTGCCAGCAGCTCGGATGTGACTAGCGGCGCCAATGAGCAGTTCTTC.